Below are 14 T cell receptor beta chains sequenced from a single sample in a study of blood T cells in healthy people across ages. Through a sample-barcoded 5' primer and a J-beta primer mix, a second PCR was run for roughly 7 to 12 cycles. TCRdb called the 5' RACE reads again in MiXCR, with one record for every CDR3 protein. Seen here are hundreds of thousands of distinct CDR3 sequences, about a quarter observed once, and the top ten hold over 3.5%. These data also formed part of another study, on T cells of mothers and their children.

The sequencing input was blood. The receptors derive from a boy under 10 years old in good health.

This clonotype was counted between two and nine times. The DNA for the CDR3 is TGCGCCAGCAGCCAAAGTCCCGACCCCGGGGGTAGCGGGATCCAAGAGACCCAGTACTTC. This encodes CASSQSPDPGGSGIQETQYF. J is TRBJ2-5 and V is TRBV4-3; 8 bases map to TRBD2. The ends lost 2 bases at V and 1 base at J; junction bases unmatched: 18. CDR3 length: 20 amino acids. Germline-derived CDR1 and CDR2 are LGHNA and YSLEER.

This clonotype was detected only once. The chain recombines TRBV27 with TRBJ2-3; no clear D. CDR1 and CDR2 (germline): MNHEY, SMNVEV (reference sequence). The CDR3 has 12 residues. V shed 6 bases and J shed 5 bases, with 9 bases lying between them. DNA for the CDR3: TGTGCCAGCAGGGGTGGGTTAGATACGCAGTATTTT. It yields the protein CASRGGLDTQYF.

This clonotype was detected a few times. The V call is TRBV6-1, the J call TRBJ2-2; D ambiguous. CDR3 length: 16 amino acids. In germline, CDR1 is MNHNS, CDR2 SASEGT. The V and J ends lost 3 bases and 7 bases respectively, with 18 bases between them. CDR3 residues: CASSDPYGAVGGELFF. CDR3 DNA sequence: TGTGCCAGCAGTGACCCCTACGGCGCAGTCGGCGGGGAGCTGTTTTTT.

CDR3 loop: CASSRESGTYEQYF. CDR3 DNA sequence: TGTGCCAGCAGCAGAGAAAGCGGAACCTACGAGCAGTACTTC. This sequence joins TRBV7-3 and TRBJ2-7, with a weak D call TRBD2 (5 bases). The CDR3 length is 14 residues. Germline CDR1 reads SGHTA; CDR2 reads FQGTGA. V was trimmed by 5 bases and J by 2 bases, leaving 13 bases between them.

V gene TRBV7-2 combines with J gene TRBJ2-5; the D gene could be TRBD1 or TRBD2 (5 bases each). The V gene lost 0 bases and the J gene lost 2 bases, with 13 bases spanning the gap. The V gene's germline CDR1 is SGHTA and CDR2 FQGNSA. The CDR3 is 16 residues long. The DNA for the CDR3 is TGTGCCAGCAGCTTAGCCGGGACCCCAGGTCAAGAGACCCAGTACTTC. Translation gives CASSLAGTPGQETQYF.

This clonotype showed up just a few times. This chain uses TRBV5-1 with TRBJ2-6; tentative D call: TRBD1 (5 bases). Germline values: CDR1 SGHRS, CDR2 YFSETQ. The CDR3 runs 15 residues. Trimming removed 4 bases from V and 1 base from J, with 9 bases in between. The DNA for the CDR3 is TGCGCCAGCAGCGTCAGGGATTCTGGGGCCAACGTCCTGACTTTC. This translates into CASSVRDSGANVLTF.

The chain joins TRBV29-1 to TRBJ2-1, with a weak D call TRBD1 (5 bases). V shed 1 base and J shed 0 bases, with 10 bases lying between them. CDR1 and CDR2 (germline): SQVTM, ANQGSEA. This CDR3 is built from 15 residues. This CDR3 is CSVEGQFSSYNEQFF. The CDR3 nucleotides read TGCAGCGTTGAAGGACAGTTCAGCTCCTACAATGAGCAGTTCTTC.

This chain joins TRBV6-5 and TRBJ1-4, with 7 bases that match TRBD1. This CDR3 is 14 amino acids long. V lost 6 bases and J lost 8; bases outside the gene matches: 9. Germline V gives CDR1 MNHEY, CDR2 SVGAGI. In DNA form, the CDR3 reads TGTGCCAGCAGCCGCGACAGGGAGCGCGAAAAACTGTTTTTT. This gives the protein CASSRDREREKLFF.

The rearrangement joins TRBV6-5 to TRBJ2-7; TRBD2 is a possible D gene (6 bases). The CDR3 length is 15 residues. Trimming took off 2 bases at V and 2 bases at J, with 13 bases between the two ends. CDR1 is MNHEY, CDR2 SVGAGI, per germline. The CDR3: CASSYISGPTYEQYF. CDR3 bases: TGTGCCAGCAGTTACATCAGCGGGCCTACCTACGAGCAGTACTTC.

The J gene is TRBJ1-2, the V gene TRBV25-1, with unresolved D. Germline lookup yields CDR1 MGHDK and CDR2 SYGVNS. Trimming took off 6 bases at V and 4 bases at J, with 18 bases between the two ends. The CDR3 runs to 15 residues. CDR3 amino acids: CASRDTGPVGYGYTF. The CDR3 region has the DNA TGTGCCAGCAGAGATACGGGCCCAGTTGGCTATGGCTACACCTTC.

This clonotype was found a few times. The rearrangement links TRBV6-2 or TRBV6-3 to TRBJ2-4, with 11 bases lining up with TRBD2. CDR3 length: 17 amino acids. Germline CDR1 reads MNHEY; CDR2 reads SVGEGT. The V and J ends lost 6 bases and 1 base, in that order; junction bases with no gene match: 8. For the CDR3, the DNA is TGTGCCAGCAGCTCCTCTAGCGGGAGGACGGCCAAAAACATTCAGTACTTC. Its translation is CASSSSSGRTAKNIQYF.

The chain combines TRBV9 with TRBJ2-5; 8 bases match TRBD2. The DNA end favors TRBJ2-1, so the J call may be wrong. The CDR3 covers 15 residues. Germline V gene data show CDR1 as SGDLS and CDR2 as YYNGEE. The CDR3: CASSVGPGGAHEQFF. Here the CDR3 DNA reads TGTGCCAGCAGCGTAGGCCCCGGGGGGGCACATGAGCAGTTCTTC.

The J gene is TRBJ2-3, the V gene TRBV29-1; possible D gene TRBD2, 5 bases. V was pared by 4 bases and J by 2 bases, with 7 bases between. The CDR3 has 12 amino acids. In germline, CDR1 is SQVTM, CDR2 ANQGSEA. DNA for the CDR3: TGCAGCGTTGTAGCGAACACAGATACGCAGTATTTT. This codes for CSVVANTDTQYF.

This clonotype turned up a few times. CDR3 amino acids: CASSRPSGYGYTF. CDR3 DNA sequence: TGTGCCAGCAGCCGGCCCTCTGGCTATGGCTACACCTTC. J is TRBJ1-2 and V is TRBV6-2 or TRBV6-3, with D unclear. From germline, CDR1 is MNHEY and CDR2 SVGEGT. V was clipped by 6 bases and J by 4 bases, with 12 bases between them. The length of the CDR3 is 13 residues.